The rows below give T cell receptor beta chains drawn from one sample of a study of T cells in Graves' hyperthyroidism and ophthalmopathy. In TCRdb, the multiplex PCR reads were re-called with MiXCR into one record per CDR3 protein. The sample records more than 450,000 distinct CDR3 sequences, around 15% being singletons. The sample taken for sequencing was blood. These receptors were collected from a woman aged 40 to 50 with Graves' hyperthyroidism. CDR3s include the opening cysteine and the closing phenylalanine or tryptophan. D genes are given only for firm matches. Clone size is stated in some rows and not others, as once, few, many or a class when expanded.

-	TRBV29-1	TRBJ2-7	many	CSVTDSHEQYF	TGCAGCGTCACCGACAGCCACGAGCAGTACTTC
TRBD2	TRBV7-3	TRBJ2-1	many	CASSLRGSGKSEQFF	TGTGCCAGCAGCTTAAGGGGTAGCGGGAAGAGTGAGCAGTTCTTC
-	TRBV5-5	TRBJ2-5	-	CASSLFTQGETQYF	TGTGCCAGCAGCTTGTTTACTCAGGGCGAGACCCAGTACTTC
-	TRBV3-1	TRBJ1-5	many	CASSQGSQPQHF	TGTGCCAGCAGCCAAGGATCCCAGCCCCAGCATTTT
TRBD1	TRBV25-1	TRBJ1-2	-	CASRQTGMGNYGYTF	TGTGCCAGCAGACAGACAGGGATGGGGAACTATGGCTACACCTTC
-	TRBV5-6	TRBJ1-2	once	CASSLGWTPAEGYTF	TGTGCCAGCAGCTTGGGGTGGACACCGGCGGAGGGCTACACCTTC
TRBD1	TRBV10-3	TRBJ2-2	many	CAISGGSGELFF	TGTGCCATCTCAGGGGGCAGCGGGGAGCTGTTTTTT
TRBD2	TRBV20-1	TRBJ2-4	many	CSARVGGVGAKNIQYF	TGCAGTGCTAGAGTTGGGGGGGTTGGAGCCAAAAACATTCAGTACTTC
-	TRBV28	TRBJ1-1	few	CASSSSMPNPPEAFF	TGTGCCAGCAGTTCCTCTATGCCGAACCCGCCTGAAGCTTTCTTT
-	TRBV11-2	TRBJ2-3	many	CASSLSGTWGEDTQYF	TGTGCCAGCAGCTTAAGTGGGACCTGGGGAGAAGATACGCAGTATTTT
-	TRBV12-3/TRBV12-4	TRBJ1-3	many	CASSLAGNPNTIYF	TGTGCCAGCAGTTTAGCTGGAAACCCAAACACCATATATTTT
TRBD2	TRBV7-2	TRBJ2-3	-	CASSLAPPYDLAGGPTDTQYF	TGTGCCAGCAGCTTAGCGCCCCCATATGATTTAGCGGGAGGCCCCACAGATACGCAGTATTTT
TRBD1	TRBV5-1	TRBJ2-2	-	CASSTGDHTGELFF	TGCGCCAGCTCTACAGGGGATCACACCGGGGAGCTGTTTTTT
-	TRBV6-1	TRBJ2-7	many	CASSSGAWPEQYF	TGTGCCAGCAGTTCCGGGGCCTGGCCCGAGCAGTACTTC
-	TRBV20-1	TRBJ1-3	-	CSARDSLAGVGNTIYF	TGCAGTGCTAGAGATAGCCTGGCAGGGGTCGGAAACACCATATATTTT
-	TRBV5-1	TRBJ1-2	-	CASSSGGRGTNYGYTF	TGCGCCAGCAGCTCTGGAGGGAGAGGTACTAACTATGGCTACACCTTC
TRBD1	TRBV11-2	TRBJ1-3	many	CASSRDRVAGNTIYF	TGTGCCAGCAGCCGGGACAGGGTTGCTGGAAACACCATATATTTT
-	TRBV6-1	TRBJ1-5	few	CASSGPRGWVRQPQHF	TGTGCCAGCAGTGGACCACGGGGATGGGTCCGTCAGCCCCAGCATTTT
TRBD1	TRBV5-1	TRBJ2-2	few	CASSSRTGITGELFF	TGCGCCAGCAGCTCGAGGACAGGCATCACCGGGGAGCTGTTTTTT
-	TRBV12-3/TRBV12-4	TRBJ1-4	many	CASSFNEKLFF	TGTGCCAGCAGCTTTAATGAAAAACTGTTTTTT
-	TRBV7-2	TRBJ1-6	many	CASTQGRGNSPLHF	TGTGCCAGCACCCAAGGGAGGGGGAATTCACCCCTCCACTTT
-	TRBV3-1	TRBJ2-2	-	CASSLNPLNTGELFF	TGTGCCAGCAGCCTCAATCCCCTTAACACCGGGGAGCTGTTTTTT
TRBD1	TRBV28	TRBJ1-5	-	CASSSGTGGVQPQHF	TGTGCCAGCAGTTCCGGGACAGGGGGCGTTCAGCCCCAGCATTTT
-	TRBV2	TRBJ1-5	few	CASTTGYYNQPQHF	TGTGCCAGCACGACAGGATATTACAATCAGCCCCAGCATTTT
TRBD1	TRBV9	TRBJ2-1	few	CASSPVGQGSYANEQFF	TGTGCCAGCAGCCCCGTTGGACAGGGCTCCTATGCCAATGAGCAGTTCTTC
-	TRBV20-1	TRBJ2-7	many	CSARDRRGWNEQYF	TGCAGTGCTAGAGACCGGAGGGGGTGGAACGAGCAGTACTTC
TRBD2	TRBV7-9	TRBJ2-2	-	CASRRTSENTGELFF	TGTGCCAGCAGGAGGACTAGCGAGAACACCGGGGAGCTGTTTTTT
-	TRBV5-1	TRBJ2-3	many	CASSQGNPDTQYF	TGCGCCAGCAGTCAGGGGAACCCGGATACGCAGTATTTT
-	TRBV28	TRBJ2-1	many	CASTSYGSSITNEQFF	TGTGCCAGCACCTCCTACGGGAGTAGCATAACCAATGAGCAGTTCTTC
-	TRBV7-9	TRBJ2-7	many	CASSLFFHNEQYF	TGTGCCAGCAGCTTATTCTTCCACAACGAGCAGTACTTC
TRBD1	TRBV20-1	TRBJ1-1	-	CSARTRDRLNTEAFF	TGCAGTGCTAGAACGCGGGACAGACTGAACACTGAAGCTTTCTTT
-	TRBV6-1	TRBJ1-1	-	CASSLQGIFGMTEAFF	TGTGCCAGCAGCCTACAGGGTATTTTTGGGATGACTGAAGCTTTCTTT
-	TRBV3-1	TRBJ1-5	few	CASSLFQANQPRHF	TGTGCCAGCAGCCTCTTCCAGGCCAATCAGCCCCGGCATTTT
TRBD2	TRBV5-1	TRBJ2-5	many	CASSERLGGSGETQYF	TGCGCCAGCAGCGAGAGACTTGGCGGGAGTGGAGAGACCCAGTACTTC
TRBD2	TRBV7-9	TRBJ2-3	many	CASSVLAGATDTQYF	TGTGCCAGCAGCGTTCTAGCGGGGGCCACAGATACGCAGTATTTT
TRBD2	TRBV6-1	TRBJ2-1	many	CASCSGRATYNEQFF	TGTGCCAGCTGTAGCGGGAGGGCAACCTACAATGAGCAGTTCTTC
TRBD2	TRBV12-3/TRBV12-4	TRBJ2-7	many	CASSLLLAGNYEQYF	TGTGCCAGCAGTCTCTTACTAGCGGGCAACTACGAGCAGTACTTC
-	TRBV27	TRBJ1-1	many	CASSLSPGRHTEAFF	TGTGCCAGCAGTTTATCGCCGGGACGGCACACTGAAGCTTTCTTT
TRBD1	TRBV2	TRBJ1-4	-	CASGLGQLTEKLFF	TGTGCCAGCGGCCTGGGACAGCTTACAGAAAAACTGTTTTTT
TRBD2	TRBV20-1	TRBJ2-3	few	CSARDPGTSLPSTDTQYF	TGCAGTGCTAGAGATCCCGGGACTAGCCTTCCTAGCACAGATACGCAGTATTTT
TRBD2	TRBV3-1	TRBJ2-5	-	CASSQTLAGGCKETQYF	TGTGCCAGCAGCCAAACTCTAGCGGGAGGCTGTAAAGAGACCCAGTACTTC
-	TRBV20-1	TRBJ2-3	few	CSARSGRSTDTQYF	TGCAGTGCTAGGAGTGGGAGAAGCACAGATACGCAGTATTTT
-	TRBV2	TRBJ2-7	many	CASSEKDRFSSYEQYF	TGTGCCAGCAGTGAAAAGGACAGATTTAGCTCCTACGAGCAGTACTTC
TRBD2	TRBV20-1	TRBJ2-5	once	CSARGQDPGLAGGPEETQYF	TGCAGTGCTAGAGGTCAAGACCCGGGACTAGCGGGAGGGCCTGAAGAGACCCAGTACTTC
-	TRBV28	TRBJ2-5	many	CASSNGGYQETQYF	TGTGCCAGCAGTAATGGTGGATACCAAGAGACCCAGTACTTC
-	TRBV19	TRBJ2-7	many	CASTPNQGKTYEQYF	TGTGCCAGCACACCGAACCAGGGGAAGACCTACGAGCAGTACTTC
TRBD1	TRBV18	TRBJ1-1	-	CASSTSQQGSTEAFF	TGTGCCAGCTCAACAAGCCAACAGGGGAGCACTGAAGCTTTCTTT
-	TRBV20-1	TRBJ2-7	many	CSARGAGPSYEQYF	TGCAGTGCTAGAGGCGCGGGACCCTCCTACGAGCAGTACTTC
-	TRBV11-2	TRBJ2-2	many	CASSFVNSGLTGELFF	TGTGCCAGCAGCTTTGTCAATAGCGGCTTAACCGGGGAGCTGTTTTTT
-	TRBV5-1	TRBJ2-2	-	CASSLSGLTLELFF	TGCGCCAGCAGCTTGTCGGGACTGACTTTAGAGCTGTTTTTT
-	TRBV12-3/TRBV12-4	TRBJ1-1	many	CASSKQGSTEAFF	TGTGCCAGCAGTAAACAGGGTAGCACTGAAGCTTTCTTT